One sample yielded the 13 T cell receptor beta chains listed below, sequenced in a study of blood T cell repertoires in COVID-19 (dated by TCRdb to 2018 to 2020). The library came from the immunoSEQ multiplex PCR assay. TCRdb re-hosts the immuneACCESS table, in-frame sequences only. Its copies lack some clones; in the studies checked, an unresolved V gene accounts for under half of them, and the cause for the rest is not known. This sample gives roughly 350,000 clones in total; 90% to 95% of them show up just once. The top ten constitute 2.5% to 4% of the sample. The sequenced sample consisted of peripheral blood. Every receptor here comes from a woman younger than 30 who had recovered from COVID-19.

This sequence joins TRBV5-1 and TRBJ2-3; TRBD2 is a possible D gene (6 bases). With 7 bases removed from V and 4 bases from J, the gap between germline ends came to 16 bases. The CDR3 has 14 residues. CDR1 and CDR2 from the germline V gene are SGHRS and YFSETQ. The DNA of the CDR3 is TGCGCCAGCGCGACCGGGGGAGCGGCAGATACGCAGTATTTT. This codes for CASATGGAADTQYF.

This chain joins TRBV27 and TRBJ1-2, with TRBD1 matching 9 bases. Looked up from germline, CDR1 is MNHEY and CDR2 is SMNVEV (reference sequence). The trim removed 2 bases at V and 1 base at J, leaving 2 bases unmatched. The CDR3 sequence is 15 residues long. CDR3 loop: CASSLRGQGNYGYTF. The CDR3 nucleotides read TGTGCCAGCAGTTTACGGGGACAGGGTAACTATGGCTACACCTTC.

Comment on this clone: The same CDR3 can be traced to other DNA sequences in this sample. This chain links TRBV27 with TRBJ1-5; 10 bases line up with TRBD1. Per the germline V gene, CDR1 is MNHEY and CDR2 is SMNVEV (reference sequence). The CDR3 covers 15 residues. The ends lost 5 bases at V and 2 bases at J; junction bases unmatched: 3. DNA for the CDR3: TGTGCCAGCAGTGCCGGGACAGGGGGCAATCAGCCCCAGCATTTT. Its protein product is CASSAGTGGNQPQHF.

The chain links TRBV4-3 to TRBJ2-6; 8 bases are shared with TRBD1. The CDR3 extends over 18 amino acids. V was clipped by 2 bases and J by 4 bases; unmatched bases: 10. Germline V gene data show CDR1 as LGHNA and CDR2 as YSLEER. The CDR3 nucleotides read TGCGCCAGCAGCCAACACTCGGGACAGGTTACGGGGGCCAACGTCCTGACTTTC. It specifies CASSQHSGQVTGANVLTF.

This chain connects TRBV2 to TRBJ2-1, with D hard to call. V lost 3 bases and J lost 2, with 8 bases in between. The CDR3 has 14 residues. Germline V gene data show CDR1 as SNHLY and CDR2 as FYNNEI. This CDR3 reads CASSDRNTYNEQFF. The CDR3 DNA is TGTGCCAGCAGTGACAGGAACACCTACAATGAGCAGTTCTTC.

In its sample, this clone was seen once. The J gene is TRBJ2-1, the V gene TRBV2; 12 nucleotides agree with TRBD2. From germline, CDR1 is SNHLY and CDR2 FYNNEI. The CDR3 extends over 14 amino acids. V lost 7 bases and J lost 6; bases outside the gene matches: 4. The CDR3 DNA reads TGTGCCAGCAACAGACTAGCGGGAGCCAATGAGCAGTTCTTC. Protein sequence: CASNRLAGANEQFF. The full variable domain, its missing parts supplied by reference TRBV2 and TRBJ2-1, is EPEVTQTPSHQVTQMGQEVILRCVPISNHLYFYWYRQILGQKVEFLVSFYNNEISEKSEIFDDQFSVERPDGSNFTLKIRSTKLEDSAMYFCASNRLAGANEQFFGPGTRLTVL.

This clone was recorded once. The J gene is TRBJ1-2, the V gene TRBV5-1; TRBD1 matches at 7 bases. CDR1 and CDR2 from the germline V gene are SGHRS and YFSETQ. CDR3 length: 10 amino acids. With 8 bases clipped from V and 5 bases from J, the junction kept 0 bases outside the gene matches. DNA of the CDR3: TGCGCCAGGACAGGGTATGGCTACACCTTC. Encoded protein: CARTGYGYTF.

The chain is built from TRBV7-2 and TRBJ1-3; 10 positions match TRBD1. V lost 5 bases, J lost 1 base, and 2 bases stayed unmatched. Germline V CDR1 and CDR2: SGHTA, FQGNSA. The CDR3 sequence is 15 residues long. The DNA of the CDR3 is TGTGCCAGCAGCCGGGACAGGGGATCTGGAAACACCATATATTTT. Its protein is CASSRDRGSGNTIYF.

V usage is TRBV4-1 and J usage is TRBJ2-1, with 8 bases aligning to TRBD2. The CDR3 is 18 residues long. Looked up from germline, CDR1 is MGHRA and CDR2 is YSYEKL. V was clipped by 0 bases and J by 4 bases; unmatched bases: 11. In DNA form, the CDR3 reads TGCGCCAGCAGCCAAGATCTGGGTTTCCGGGGGGGGTACAATGAGCAGTTCTTC. Protein sequence: CASSQDLGFRGGYNEQFF.

About this clone: This sample also contains other DNA sequences that code for the same CDR3. The chain combines TRBV7-2 with TRBJ1-5; 8 bases align to TRBD1. Germline CDR1 SGHTA, CDR2 FQGNSA. J gave up 4 bases and V 3 bases, and 5 bases lay outside the gene matches. CDR3 length: 15 amino acids. CDR3 protein: CASSLVTGGNQPQHF. As DNA, the CDR3 is TGTGCCAGCAGCTTGGTAACAGGGGGGAATCAGCCCCAGCATTTT.

The V and J genes are TRBV5-1 and TRBJ1-2; TRBD1 matches 11 bases. The germline gives CDR1 SGHRS, CDR2 YFSETQ. J lost 4 bases, V lost 3 bases, and 14 bases had no gene match. The CDR3 totals 18 residues. The CDR3 sequence: CASSSTLGDGTGGYGYTF. The CDR3 DNA reads as TGCGCCAGCAGCTCCACCCTGGGGGACGGGACAGGGGGCTATGGCTACACCTTC.

For this clone: Other nucleotide sequences in the sample specify the same CDR3. The rearrangement links TRBV24-1 to TRBJ2-2; 9 bases map to TRBD1. The CDR3 has 16 amino acids. Germline V gives CDR1 KGHDR, CDR2 SFDVKD. J gave up 4 bases and V 4 bases, and 6 bases lay outside the gene matches. CDR3 nucleotide sequence: TGTGCCACCAGTGACCCGGGACAGGGTACCACCGGGGAGCTGTTTTTT. Protein product: CATSDPGQGTTGELFF.

The J gene is TRBJ2-2, the V gene TRBV5-1; 7 nucleotides agree with TRBD2. Per the germline V gene, CDR1 is SGHRS and CDR2 is YFSETQ. The CDR3 runs to 17 residues. V lost 4 bases to trimming and J lost 0 bases; unmatched junction nucleotides: 9. CDR3 loop: CASSLPLGRTNTGELFF. In DNA form, the CDR3 reads TGCGCCAGCAGCCTCCCCCTCGGGAGGACGAACACCGGGGAGCTGTTTTTT.